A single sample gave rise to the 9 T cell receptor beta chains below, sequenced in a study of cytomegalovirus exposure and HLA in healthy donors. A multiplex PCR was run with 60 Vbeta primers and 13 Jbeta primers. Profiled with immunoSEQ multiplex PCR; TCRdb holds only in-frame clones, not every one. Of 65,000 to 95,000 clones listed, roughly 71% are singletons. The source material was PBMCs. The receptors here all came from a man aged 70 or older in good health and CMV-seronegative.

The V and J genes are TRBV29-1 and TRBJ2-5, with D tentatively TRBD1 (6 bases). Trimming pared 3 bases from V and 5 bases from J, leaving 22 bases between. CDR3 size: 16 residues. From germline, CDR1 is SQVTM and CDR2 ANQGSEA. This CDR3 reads CSVDSEFRGLRETQYF. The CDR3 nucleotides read TGCAGCGTTGACTCCGAATTCAGGGGTTTGAGGGAGACCCAGTACTTC. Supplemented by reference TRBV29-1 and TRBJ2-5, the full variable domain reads SAVISQKPSRDICQRGTSLTIQCQVDSQVTMMFWYRQQPGQSLTLIATANQGSEATYESGFVIDKFPISRPNLTFSTLTVSNMSPEDSSIYLCSVDSEFRGLRETQYFGPGTRLLVL.

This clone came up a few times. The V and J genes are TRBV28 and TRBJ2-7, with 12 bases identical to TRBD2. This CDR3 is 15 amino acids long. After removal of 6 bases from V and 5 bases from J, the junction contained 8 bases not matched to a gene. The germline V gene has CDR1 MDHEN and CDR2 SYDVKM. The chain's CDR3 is CASRSPSGGAHEQYF. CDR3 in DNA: TGTGCCAGCAGATCCCCTAGCGGGGGGGCCCACGAGCAGTACTTC.

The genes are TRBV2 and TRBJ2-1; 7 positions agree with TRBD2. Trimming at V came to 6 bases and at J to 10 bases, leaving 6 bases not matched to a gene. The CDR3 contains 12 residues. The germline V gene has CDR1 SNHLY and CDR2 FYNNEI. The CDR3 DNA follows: TGTGCCAGCAGCCTGACTAGCCGGGAGCAGTTCTTC. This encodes CASSLTSREQFF.

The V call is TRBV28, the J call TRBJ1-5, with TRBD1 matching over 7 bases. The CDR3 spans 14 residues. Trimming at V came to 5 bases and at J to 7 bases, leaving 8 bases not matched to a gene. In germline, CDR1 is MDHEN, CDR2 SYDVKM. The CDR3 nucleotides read TGTGCCAGCAGTACTCAGGGGGGCATGCAGCCCCAGCATTTT. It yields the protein CASSTQGGMQPQHF.

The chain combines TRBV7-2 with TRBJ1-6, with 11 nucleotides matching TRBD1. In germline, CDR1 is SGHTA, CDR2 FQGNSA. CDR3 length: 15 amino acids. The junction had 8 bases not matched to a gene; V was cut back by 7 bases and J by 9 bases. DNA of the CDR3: TGTGCCAGCACCCTAATGGACAGGGGGCTTTCACCCCTCCACTTT. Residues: CASTLMDRGLSPLHF.

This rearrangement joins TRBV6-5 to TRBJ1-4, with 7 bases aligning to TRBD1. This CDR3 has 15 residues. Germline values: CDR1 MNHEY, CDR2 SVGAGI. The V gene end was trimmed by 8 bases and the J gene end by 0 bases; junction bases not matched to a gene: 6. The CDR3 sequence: CASRDRSATNEKLFF. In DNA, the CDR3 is TGTGCCAGCCGGGACAGAAGTGCAACTAATGAAAAACTGTTTTTT.

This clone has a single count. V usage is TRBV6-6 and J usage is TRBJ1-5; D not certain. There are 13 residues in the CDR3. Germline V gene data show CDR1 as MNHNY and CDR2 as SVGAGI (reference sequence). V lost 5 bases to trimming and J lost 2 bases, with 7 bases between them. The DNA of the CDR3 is TGTGCCAGCAGTCCCTCAGGCAATCAGCCCCAGCATTTT. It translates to CASSPSGNQPQHF.

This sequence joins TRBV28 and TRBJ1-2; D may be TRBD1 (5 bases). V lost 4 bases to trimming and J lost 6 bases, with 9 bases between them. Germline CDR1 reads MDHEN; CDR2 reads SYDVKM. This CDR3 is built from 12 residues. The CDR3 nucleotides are TGTGCCAGCAGTTCCCAGGGTGATGGCTACACCTTC. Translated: CASSSQGDGYTF.

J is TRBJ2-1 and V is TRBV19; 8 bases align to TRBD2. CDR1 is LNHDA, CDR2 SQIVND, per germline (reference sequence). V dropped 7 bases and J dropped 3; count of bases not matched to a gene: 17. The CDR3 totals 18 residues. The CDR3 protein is CASTPASVSGTNYNEQFF. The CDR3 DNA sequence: TGTGCCAGTACCCCAGCGTCCGTTAGCGGGACCAACTACAATGAGCAGTTCTTC.